The 14 T cell receptor beta chains below were found in one sample sequenced in a study of blood T cell repertoires in COVID-19 (dated by TCRdb to between 2020 and 2021). Libraries were made using the immunoSEQ multiplex PCR assay. TCRdb limited this immuneACCESS table to in-frame rearrangements with V and J called. A share of clones is missing; checked studies link under half to unresolved V genes, and the rest is unexplained. The sample table lists about 77,000 clones, 73% of them with a count of one. Of the sample, around 21% is held by the ten largest clones. The specimen was peripheral blood. Receptors originate from a man in his 60s with acute or convalescent COVID-19.

This chain uses TRBV28 with TRBJ1-4, with 7 bases lining up with TRBD1. Germline trimming cut 1 base from V and 9 bases from J; bases unmatched to any gene: 8. Germline assignment: CDR1 MDHEN and CDR2 SYDVKM. There are 15 residues in the CDR3. The CDR3 is CASSLSGTEEKKLFF. DNA for the CDR3: TGTGCCAGCAGTTTATCCGGGACAGAGGAGAAAAAACTGTTTTTT.

V usage is TRBV5-1 and J usage is TRBJ2-7; D may be TRBD1 (5 bases). In germline, CDR1 is SGHRS, CDR2 YFSETQ. V lost 3 bases to trimming and J lost 6 bases, with 13 bases between them. The CDR3 runs 13 residues. In DNA form, the CDR3 reads TGCGCCAGCAGCTCGGACGGCGACAGCGAGCAGTACGTC. Its translation: CASSSDGDSEQYV.

The genes are TRBV2 and TRBJ2-2; TRBD1 matches 7 bases. The CDR3 has 14 amino acids. CDR1 is SNHLY, CDR2 FYNNEI, per germline. Trimming cost V 7 bases and J 4 bases; bases outside gene matches: 6. CDR3 amino acids: CASTGQVSTGELFF. CDR3 DNA: TGTGCCAGCACAGGACAGGTTTCCACCGGGGAGCTGTTTTTT.

The gene calls are TRBV4-1 and TRBJ1-2, with 7 bases matching TRBD1. CDR3 length: 16 amino acids. V shed 3 bases and J 4 bases; nucleotides not matched to a gene: 11. Germline CDR1 and CDR2: MGHRA and YSYEKL. CDR3 nucleotides: TGCGCCAGCAGCCAGGGGTTGCGGCAGGGGGTCTATGGCTACACCTTC. It encodes CASSQGLRQGVYGYTF.

This clone was detected only a few times. The rearrangement links TRBV14 to TRBJ2-3; D uncertain. The germline gives CDR1 SGHDN, CDR2 FVKESK. This CDR3 has 16 amino acids. The V end was cut by 1 base, the J end by 0 bases, with 11 bases between. In nucleotides, the CDR3 is TGTGCCAGCAGCCAAGTCGTGGCCGCTAGCACAGATACGCAGTATTTT. This gives the protein CASSQVVAASTDTQYF.

The CDR3 sequence is CASSPDRQETQYF. The CDR3 bases are TGTGCCAGCAGCCCCGACAGACAAGAGACCCAGTACTTC. The chain is built from TRBV11-2 and TRBJ2-5; the D gene is possibly TRBD1 (5 bases). The CDR3 runs to 13 residues. Trimming took 5 bases from V and 2 from J, leaving 9 bases between them. Per the germline V gene, CDR1 is SGHAT and CDR2 is FQNNGV.

To note about this clone: Other DNA sequences in this sample translate to the same CDR3. This sequence joins TRBV4-2 and TRBJ2-3, with 15 bases aligning to TRBD2. The germline V gene encodes CDR1 LGHNA and CDR2 YNFKEQ. This CDR3 is built from 18 residues. V shed 1 base and J 4 bases; nucleotides not matched to a gene: 6. CDR3 bases: TGTGCCAGCAGCCAAGGGACTAGCGGGAGGGCCCCCCCAGATACGCAGTATTTT. Translated, it gives CASSQGTSGRAPPDTQYF.

This clone was observed at least ten times. The chain is built from TRBV5-1 and TRBJ1-3; D is unclear. The CDR3 runs 14 residues. Germline CDR1 and CDR2: SGHRS and YFSETQ. V was pared by 1 base and J by 2 bases, with 7 bases between. CDR3 region: CASSLSGTGNTIYF. The CDR3 DNA sequence: TGCGCCAGCAGCTTGTCAGGCACTGGAAACACCATATATTTT.

V usage is TRBV12-3 or TRBV12-4 and J usage is TRBJ1-1, with D perhaps TRBD1 (5 bases). Trimming shortened V by 6 bases and J by 5 bases, and 13 bases separated the two germline ends. This CDR3 region has 13 residues. The CDR3 loop reads CASRSPGGTEAFF. Here the CDR3 DNA reads TGTGCCAGCAGATCCCCGGGGGGGACTGAAGCTTTCTTT.

This clone was seen a few times. This chain links TRBV7-9 with TRBJ2-7; TRBD2 is a possible D gene (5 bases). This CDR3 is 13 amino acids long. Germline V gives CDR1 SEHNR, CDR2 FQNEAQ (reference sequence). V dropped 2 bases and J dropped 7 bases, with 12 bases sitting between them. The CDR3 DNA is TGTGCCAGCAGCTTAAACGGGGATGGGGAGCAGTACGTC. Protein product: CASSLNGDGEQYV.

The chain recombines TRBV6-5 with TRBJ2-3; 8 bases are a match to TRBD1. The V and J ends lost 4 bases and 3 bases, in that order; junction bases with no gene match: 6. This CDR3 region has 15 residues. CDR1 MNHEY and CDR2 SVGAGI come from the germline V gene. The DNA for the CDR3 is TGTGCCAGCAGTTTGGACAGGGTTGTAACAGATACGCAGTATTTT. Translation: CASSLDRVVTDTQYF.

The chain joins TRBV10-3 to TRBJ2-3, with TRBD2 matching over 14 bases. Trimming cost V 2 bases and J 7 bases; bases outside gene matches: 5. CDR3 length: 16 residues. Germline CDR1 reads ENHRY; CDR2 reads SYGVKD. CDR3 in DNA: TGTGCCATCAGTGAGCCAAGACTAGCGGGGGGGAATACGCAGTATTTT. This gives the protein CAISEPRLAGGNTQYF.

The CDR3 sequence: CASSQTDTGAFF. CDR3 sequence (DNA): TGTGCCAGCAGCCAAACAGACACCGGAGCTTTCTTT. The gene calls are TRBV3-1 (or the pseudogene TRBV3-2) and TRBJ1-1; no clear D. The CDR3 is made up of 12 amino acids. Germline assignment: CDR1 LGHDT and CDR2 YNNKEL (reference sequence). V gave up 2 bases and J gave up 10 bases, with 11 bases separating them.

The chain joins TRBV2 to TRBJ2-1; D may be TRBD1 (6 bases). Germline CDR1 reads SNHLY; CDR2 reads FYNNEI. The CDR3 is 15 residues long. V was trimmed by 6 bases and J by 2 bases, leaving 14 bases between them. In DNA, the CDR3 is TGTGCCAGCAGCGAACAGGGCCAGCCCTACAATGAGCAGTTCTTC. Translation: CASSEQGQPYNEQFF.